This entry lists 9 T cell receptor beta chains sequenced from one sample in a study of shared clonotypes between healthy human individuals. The repertoire was sequenced with immunoSEQ multiplex PCR; TCRdb's copy has only in-frame clones and lacks some. The sample consists of millions of clones, just over 90% of them appearing once. Material: naive CD4+ T cells from PBMCs. The sample's subset: CD45RA+ positively selected. The receptors were gathered from a man aged 18 to 35 in good health. Some clones in this sample may be carry-over from other donors' samples.

This clone was found once. V gene TRBV7-3 combines with J gene TRBJ2-4, with TRBD2 matching 9 bases. This CDR3 contains 21 residues. V was clipped by 4 bases and J by 1 base; unmatched bases: 20. Germline V gene sequence: CDR1 SGHTA, CDR2 FQGTGA. CDR3 region: CASSSTKFAGGPREAKNIQYF. CDR3 sequence (DNA): TGTGCCAGCAGCTCTACCAAGTTTGCGGGAGGGCCGAGAGAGGCCAAAAACATTCAGTACTTC.

The V call is TRBV6-1, the J call TRBJ2-3; no clear D gene. The CDR3 spans 14 residues. Germline V CDR1 and CDR2: MNHNS, SASEGT. V was cut by 4 bases and J by 6 bases, with 14 bases left in between. CDR3 DNA: TGTGCCAGCAGTGGAATAGGCCGTCGGGATACGCAGTATTTT. Translation: CASSGIGRRDTQYF.

The chain joins TRBV12-2 to TRBJ2-5; TRBD2 is the table's D call, not checked against the DNA. TRBV12-2 represents a pseudogene. This CDR3 is 15 amino acids long. Written as DNA, the CDR3 is TGTGCAAGTCGCTTGGCCACCGGGGTCCAAGAGACCCAGTACTTC. Encoded protein: CASRLATGVQETQYF.

The chain recombines TRBV28 with TRBJ1-2, with 7 nucleotides matching TRBD1. The CDR3 loop spans 14 amino acids. Per the germline V gene, CDR1 is MDHEN and CDR2 is SYDVKM. The trim removed 2 bases at V and 8 bases at J, leaving 8 bases unmatched. CDR3 sequence (DNA): TGTGCCAGCAGTTTACCCGGGACAGTTGGGGGCTACACCTTC. Amino acid sequence: CASSLPGTVGGYTF.

V gene TRBV28 combines with J gene TRBJ2-7, with 9 bases matching TRBD1. The germline V gene has CDR1 MDHEN and CDR2 SYDVKM. This CDR3 has 14 residues. Trimming removed 7 bases from V and 4 bases from J; junction bases left unmatched: 8. The CDR3 is CASTPRTGAYEQYF. The CDR3 DNA is TGTGCCAGCACTCCGAGGACAGGGGCTTACGAGCAGTACTTC.

To note about this clone: The sample contains more than one DNA sequence encoding this CDR3. This chain uses TRBV7-9 with TRBJ1-1; D is unresolved. The CDR3 is 12 residues long. Trimming pared 5 bases from V and 3 bases from J, leaving 7 bases between. Germline CDR1 reads SEHNR; CDR2 reads FQNEAQ (reference sequence). The CDR3: CASSPRDTEAFF. CDR3 DNA sequence: TGTGCCAGCAGCCCGCGGGACACTGAAGCTTTCTTT. Together with reference TRBV7-9 and TRBJ1-1, the CDR3 gives the full variable domain: DTGVSQNPRHKITKRGQNVTFRCDPISEHNRLYWYRQTLGQGPEFLTYFQNEAQLEKSRLLSDRFSAERPKGSFSTLEIQRTEQGDSAMYLCASSPRDTEAFFGQGTRLTVV.

The rearrangement links TRBV6-6 to TRBJ2-5; D possibly matches TRBD1 or TRBD2 (6 bases each). Germline V gene data show CDR1 as MNHNY and CDR2 as SVGAGI (reference sequence). This CDR3 contains 16 residues. Trimming cost V 2 bases and J 6 bases, with 19 bases left between them. CDR3 bases: TGTGCCAGCAGTTACGGAAGGGGGGCGACGTCAAAGACCCAGTACTTC. This encodes CASSYGRGATSKTQYF.

Concerning this clone: Other DNA sequences within the sample encode an identical CDR3. The chain carries TRBV15 and TRBJ2-5; D is undetermined. Germline V gene sequence: CDR1 LNHNV, CDR2 YYDKDF (reference sequence). Trimming cost V 1 base and J 2 bases, with 2 bases left between them. The CDR3 consists of 12 residues. Here the CDR3 DNA reads TGTGCCACCAGCAGAGCTCAAGAGACCCAGTACTTC. Protein sequence: CATSRAQETQYF.

The gene calls are TRBV7-9 and TRBJ2-1; possibly TRBD1 for D (6 bases). The CDR3 contains 13 residues. Per the germline V gene, CDR1 is SEHNR and CDR2 is FQNEAQ (reference sequence). With 1 base removed from V and 6 bases from J, the gap between germline ends came to 7 bases. Here the CDR3 DNA reads TGTGCCAGCAGCTTAGAAGGGGGCAATGAGCAGTTCTTC. This encodes CASSLEGGNEQFF.